This TCR beta chain derives from a study of prognosis after radiotherapy for stage I lung cancer. The germline CDR1 and CDR2 sequences are LNHNV and YYDKDF (reference sequence). This CDR3 comprises 12 residues. The V gene lost 5 bases and the J gene lost 6 bases, with 9 bases spanning the gap. It was by two-round multiplex PCR that TCR beta CDR3 was amplified from genomic DNA. Amplification during the initial PCR round employed primers specific to each TRBV and TRBJ gene. MiXCR, applied by TCRdb to the multiplex PCR reads, yields one record per CDR3 protein. The top ten hold about 28% of the sample, which has roughly 13,000 distinct CDR3 sequences, 55% to 65% seen once. This clonotype is medium-sized within its sample.

The J gene is TRBJ2-3, the V gene TRBV15, with a weak D call TRBD2 (5 bases). The source is a donor aged 50 or older with non-small cell lung cancer. Sequences were derived from PBMCs, sampled before or after stereotactic body radiation therapy (not recorded which). The DNA of the CDR3 is TGTGCCACCAGCCAGACTAAGGATACGCAGTATTTT. It encodes CATSQTKDTQYF. The full variable domain, its missing parts supplied by reference TRBV15 and TRBJ2-3, is DAMVIQNPRYQVTQFGKPVTLSCSQTLNHNVMYWYQQKSSQAPKLLFHYYDKDFNNEADTPDNFQSRRPNTSFCFLDIRSPGLGDTAMYLCATSQTKDTQYFGPGTRLTVL.